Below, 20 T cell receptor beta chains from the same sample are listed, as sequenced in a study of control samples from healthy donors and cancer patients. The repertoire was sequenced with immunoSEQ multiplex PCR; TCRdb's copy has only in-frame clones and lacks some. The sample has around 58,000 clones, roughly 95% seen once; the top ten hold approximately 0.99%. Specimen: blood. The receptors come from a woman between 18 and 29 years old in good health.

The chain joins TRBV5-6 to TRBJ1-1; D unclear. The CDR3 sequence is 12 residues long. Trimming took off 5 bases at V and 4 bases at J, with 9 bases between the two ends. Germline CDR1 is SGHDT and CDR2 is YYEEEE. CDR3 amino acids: CASSPGFTEAFF. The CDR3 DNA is TGTGCCAGCAGTCCAGGATTCACTGAAGCTTTCTTT.

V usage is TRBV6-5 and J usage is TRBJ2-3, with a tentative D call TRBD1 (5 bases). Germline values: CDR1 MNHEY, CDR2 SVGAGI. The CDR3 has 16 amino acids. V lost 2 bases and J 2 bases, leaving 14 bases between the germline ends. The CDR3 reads CASSYSGQGDTDTQYF. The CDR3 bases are TGTGCCAGCAGTTACAGTGGGCAGGGCGACACAGATACGCAGTATTTT.

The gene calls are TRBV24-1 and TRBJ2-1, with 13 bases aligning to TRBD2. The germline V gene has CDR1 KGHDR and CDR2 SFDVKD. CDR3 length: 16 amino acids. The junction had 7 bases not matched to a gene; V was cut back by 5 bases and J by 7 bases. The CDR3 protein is CATSAWTSGGGNEQFF. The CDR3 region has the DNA TGTGCCACCAGTGCCTGGACTAGCGGGGGTGGAAATGAGCAGTTCTTC.

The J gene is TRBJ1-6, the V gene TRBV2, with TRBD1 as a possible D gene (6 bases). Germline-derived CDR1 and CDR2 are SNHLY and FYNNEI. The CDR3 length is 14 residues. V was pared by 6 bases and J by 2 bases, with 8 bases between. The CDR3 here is CASSRQAYNSPLHF. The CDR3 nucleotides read TGTGCCAGCAGCAGACAGGCCTATAATTCACCCCTCCACTTT.

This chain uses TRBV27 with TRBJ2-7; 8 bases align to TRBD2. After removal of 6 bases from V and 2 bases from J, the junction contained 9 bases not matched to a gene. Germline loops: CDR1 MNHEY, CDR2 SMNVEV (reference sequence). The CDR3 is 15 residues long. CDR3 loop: CASRGGTSPTYEQYF. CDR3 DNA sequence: TGTGCCAGCAGGGGGGGGACTAGTCCGACCTACGAGCAGTACTTC.

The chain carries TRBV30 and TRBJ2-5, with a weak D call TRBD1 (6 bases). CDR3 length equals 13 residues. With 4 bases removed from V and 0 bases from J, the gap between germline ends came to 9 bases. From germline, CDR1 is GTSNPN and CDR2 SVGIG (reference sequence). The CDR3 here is CAWNTGYQETQYF. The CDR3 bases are TGTGCCTGGAACACAGGGTACCAAGAGACCCAGTACTTC.

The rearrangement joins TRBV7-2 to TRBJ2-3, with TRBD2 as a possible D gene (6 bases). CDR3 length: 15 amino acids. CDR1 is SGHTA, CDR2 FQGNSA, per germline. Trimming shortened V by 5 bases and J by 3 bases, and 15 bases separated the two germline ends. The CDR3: CASSPYLGTTDTQYF. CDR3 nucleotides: TGTGCCAGCAGCCCGTACTTAGGGACTACAGATACGCAGTATTTT.

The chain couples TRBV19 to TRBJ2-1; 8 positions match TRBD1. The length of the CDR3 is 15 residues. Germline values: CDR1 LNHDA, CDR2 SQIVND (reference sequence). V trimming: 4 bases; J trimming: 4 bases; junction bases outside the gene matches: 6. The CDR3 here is CASSNPGQEYNEQFF. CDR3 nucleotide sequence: TGTGCCAGTAGTAATCCGGGACAGGAATACAATGAGCAGTTCTTC.

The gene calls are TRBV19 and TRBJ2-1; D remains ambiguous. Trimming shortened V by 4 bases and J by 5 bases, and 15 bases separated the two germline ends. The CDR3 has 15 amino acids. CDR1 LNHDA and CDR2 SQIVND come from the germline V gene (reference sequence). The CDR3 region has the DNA TGTGCCAGTAGTACCTCTCAAGCCCCTGACAATGAGCAGTTCTTC. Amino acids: CASSTSQAPDNEQFF.

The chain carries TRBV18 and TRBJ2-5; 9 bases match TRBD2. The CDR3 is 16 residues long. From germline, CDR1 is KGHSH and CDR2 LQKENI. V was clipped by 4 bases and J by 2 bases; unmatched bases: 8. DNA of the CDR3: TGTGCCAGCTCACTAGGGCTAGCGGGGACTCAAGAGACCCAGTACTTC. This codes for CASSLGLAGTQETQYF.

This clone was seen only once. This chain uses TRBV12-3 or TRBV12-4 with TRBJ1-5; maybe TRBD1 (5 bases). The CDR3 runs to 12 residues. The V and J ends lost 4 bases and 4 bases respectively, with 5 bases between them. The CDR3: CASSWGNQPQHF. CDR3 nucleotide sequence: TGTGCCAGCAGTTGGGGGAATCAGCCCCAGCATTTT.

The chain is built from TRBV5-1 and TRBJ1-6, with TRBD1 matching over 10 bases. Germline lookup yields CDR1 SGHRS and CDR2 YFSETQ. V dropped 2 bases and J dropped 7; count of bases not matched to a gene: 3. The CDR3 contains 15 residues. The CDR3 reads CASSLGTGENSPLHF. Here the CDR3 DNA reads TGCGCCAGCAGCTTAGGGACAGGGGAAAATTCACCCCTCCACTTT.

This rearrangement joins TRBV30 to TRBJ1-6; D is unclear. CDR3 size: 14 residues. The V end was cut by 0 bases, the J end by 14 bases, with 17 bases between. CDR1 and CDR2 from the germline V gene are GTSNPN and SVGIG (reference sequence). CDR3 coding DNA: TGTGCCTGGAGTGTTAAGACCCCCTATGAATCCCTCCACTTT. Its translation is CAWSVKTPYESLHF.

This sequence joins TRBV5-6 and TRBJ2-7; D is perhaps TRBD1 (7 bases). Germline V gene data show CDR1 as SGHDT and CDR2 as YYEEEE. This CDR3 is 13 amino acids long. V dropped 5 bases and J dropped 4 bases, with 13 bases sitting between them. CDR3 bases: TGTGCCAGCAGGGGGGGACAGCTGTACGAGCAGTACTTC. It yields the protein CASRGGQLYEQYF.

DNA for the CDR3: TGCGCCAGCAGCTTGACGGGCAGGGAGAACACTGAAGCTTTCTTT. Translated, it gives CASSLTGRENTEAFF. This sequence joins TRBV5-1 and TRBJ1-1, with TRBD1 as a possible D gene (5 bases). Germline-derived CDR1 and CDR2 are SGHRS and YFSETQ. The CDR3 loop spans 15 amino acids. V was trimmed by 1 base and J by 1 base, leaving 11 bases between them.

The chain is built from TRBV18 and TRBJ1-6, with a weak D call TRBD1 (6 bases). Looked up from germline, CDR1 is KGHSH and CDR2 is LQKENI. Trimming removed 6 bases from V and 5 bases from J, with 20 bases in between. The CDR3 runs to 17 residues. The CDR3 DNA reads TGTGCCAGCTCCGAGTCGACCCCTACAGGGCATAATTCACCCCTCCACTTT. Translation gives CASSESTPTGHNSPLHF.

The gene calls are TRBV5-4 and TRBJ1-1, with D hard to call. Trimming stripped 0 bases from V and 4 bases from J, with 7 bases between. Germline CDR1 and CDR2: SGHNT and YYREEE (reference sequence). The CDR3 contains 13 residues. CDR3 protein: CASSLVDGTEAFF. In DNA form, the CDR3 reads TGTGCCAGCAGCTTGGTAGATGGCACTGAAGCTTTCTTT. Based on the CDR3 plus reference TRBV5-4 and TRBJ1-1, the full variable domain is ETGVTQSPTHLIKTRGQQVTLRCSSQSGHNTVSWYQQALGQGPQFIFQYYREEENGRGNFPPRFSGLQFPNYSSELNVNALELDDSALYLCASSLVDGTEAFFGQGTRLTVV.

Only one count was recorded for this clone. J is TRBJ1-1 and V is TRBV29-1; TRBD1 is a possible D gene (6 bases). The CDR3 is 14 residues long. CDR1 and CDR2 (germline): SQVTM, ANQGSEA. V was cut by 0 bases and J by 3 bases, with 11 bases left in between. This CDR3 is CSVEELQGYTEAFF. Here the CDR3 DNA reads TGCAGCGTTGAAGAGCTACAGGGATACACTGAAGCTTTCTTT.

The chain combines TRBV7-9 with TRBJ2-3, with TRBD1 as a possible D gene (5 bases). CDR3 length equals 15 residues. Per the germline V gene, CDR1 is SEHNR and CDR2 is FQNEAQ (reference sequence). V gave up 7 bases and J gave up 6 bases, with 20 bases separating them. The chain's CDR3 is CASTPRSPRQDTQYF. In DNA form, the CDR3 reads TGTGCCAGCACCCCCAGATCACCGAGACAGGATACGCAGTATTTT.

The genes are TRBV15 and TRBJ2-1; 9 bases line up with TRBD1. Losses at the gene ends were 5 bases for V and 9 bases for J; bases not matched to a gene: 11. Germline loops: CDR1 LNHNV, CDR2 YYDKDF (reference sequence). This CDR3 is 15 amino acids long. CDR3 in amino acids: CATSLLTGGIVEQFF. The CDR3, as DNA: TGTGCCACCAGCCTCCTGACAGGGGGAATCGTTGAGCAGTTCTTC.